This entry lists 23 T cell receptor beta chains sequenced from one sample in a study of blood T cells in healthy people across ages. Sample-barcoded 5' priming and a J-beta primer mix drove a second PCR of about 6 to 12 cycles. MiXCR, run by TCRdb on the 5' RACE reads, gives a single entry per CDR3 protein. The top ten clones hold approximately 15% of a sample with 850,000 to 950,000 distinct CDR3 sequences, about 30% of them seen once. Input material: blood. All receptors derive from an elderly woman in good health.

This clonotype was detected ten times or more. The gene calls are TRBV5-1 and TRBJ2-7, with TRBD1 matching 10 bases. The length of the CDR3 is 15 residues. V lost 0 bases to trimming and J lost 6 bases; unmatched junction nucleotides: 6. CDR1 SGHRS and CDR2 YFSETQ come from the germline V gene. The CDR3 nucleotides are TGCGCCAGCAGCTTGGCCCCGGACAGGGGGTCCGAGCAGTACTTC. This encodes CASSLAPDRGSEQYF.

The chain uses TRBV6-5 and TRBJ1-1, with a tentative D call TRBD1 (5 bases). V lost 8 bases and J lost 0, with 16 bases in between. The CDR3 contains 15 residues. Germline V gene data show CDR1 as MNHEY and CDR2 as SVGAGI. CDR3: CASSRRGRVNTEAFF. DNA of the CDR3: TGTGCCAGCTCTCGAAGGGGCAGGGTGAACACTGAAGCTTTCTTT.

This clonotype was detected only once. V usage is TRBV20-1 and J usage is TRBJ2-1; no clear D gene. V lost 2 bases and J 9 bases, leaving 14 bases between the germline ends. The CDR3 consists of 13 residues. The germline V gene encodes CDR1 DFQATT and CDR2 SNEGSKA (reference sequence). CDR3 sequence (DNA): TGCAGTGCTAGATTCGCTAGTTTTGGTGAGCAGTTCTTC. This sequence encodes CSARFASFGEQFF.

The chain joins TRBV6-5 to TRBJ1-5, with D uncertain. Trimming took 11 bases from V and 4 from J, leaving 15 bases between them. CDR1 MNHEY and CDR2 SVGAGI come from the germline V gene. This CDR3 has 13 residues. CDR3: CAGTRGGNQPQHF. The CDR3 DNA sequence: TGTGCCGGCACTCGGGGAGGGAATCAGCCCCAGCATTTT.

This CDR3 is CASSRGGTRFSYEQYF. CDR3 DNA sequence: TGTGCCAGCAGCCGGGGCGGGACCCGTTTCTCCTACGAGCAGTACTTC. The chain combines TRBV14 with TRBJ2-7, with D possibly being TRBD2 (6 bases). With 4 bases removed from V and 0 bases from J, the gap between germline ends came to 16 bases. This CDR3 is built from 16 residues. Germline V gene lookup returns CDR1 SGHDN and CDR2 FVKESK. Full variable domain (remainder filled in from reference TRBV14 and TRBJ2-7): EAGVTQFPSHSVIEKGQTVTLRCDPISGHDNLYWYRRVMGKEIKFLLHFVKESKQDESGMPNNRFLAERTGGTYSTLKVQPAELEDSGVYFCASSRGGTRFSYEQYFGPGTRLTVT.

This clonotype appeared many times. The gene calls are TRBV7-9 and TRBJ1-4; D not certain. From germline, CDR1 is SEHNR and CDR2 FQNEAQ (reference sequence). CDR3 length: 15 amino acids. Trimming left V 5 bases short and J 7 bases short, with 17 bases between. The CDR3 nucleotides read TGTGCCAGCAGCCCTCGTATGGCGACAAGTGAAAAACTGTTTTTT. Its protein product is CASSPRMATSEKLFF.

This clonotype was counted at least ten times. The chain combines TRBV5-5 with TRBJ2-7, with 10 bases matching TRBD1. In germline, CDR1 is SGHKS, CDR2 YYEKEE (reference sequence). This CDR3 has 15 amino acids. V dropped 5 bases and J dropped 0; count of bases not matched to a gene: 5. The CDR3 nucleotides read TGTGCCAGCAGGGCGGGGACAGGGGTCTCCTACGAGCAGTACTTC. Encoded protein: CASRAGTGVSYEQYF.

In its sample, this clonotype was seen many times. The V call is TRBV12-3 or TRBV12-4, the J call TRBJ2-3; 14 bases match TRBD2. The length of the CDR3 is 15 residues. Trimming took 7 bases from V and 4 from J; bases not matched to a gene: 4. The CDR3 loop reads CASKTSGGAADTQYF. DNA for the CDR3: TGTGCCAGCAAGACTAGCGGGGGGGCGGCAGATACGCAGTATTTT.

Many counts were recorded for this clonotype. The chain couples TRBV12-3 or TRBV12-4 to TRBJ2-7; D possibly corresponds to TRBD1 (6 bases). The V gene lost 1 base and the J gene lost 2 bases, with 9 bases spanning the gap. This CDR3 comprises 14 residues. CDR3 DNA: TGTGCCAGCAGTTTAGAACAGGGACCCTACGAGCAGTACTTC. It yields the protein CASSLEQGPYEQYF.

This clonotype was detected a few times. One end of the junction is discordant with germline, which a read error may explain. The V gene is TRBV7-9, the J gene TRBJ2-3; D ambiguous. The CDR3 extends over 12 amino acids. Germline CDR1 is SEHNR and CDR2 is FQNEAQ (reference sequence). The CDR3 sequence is CAGSDHTDTQYF. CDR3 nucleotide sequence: TGTGCCGGCAGCGACCACACAGACACGCAGTATTTT. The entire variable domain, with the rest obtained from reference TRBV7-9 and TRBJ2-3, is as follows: DTGVSQNPRHKITKRGQNVTFRCDPISEHNRLYWYRQTLGQGPEFLTYFQNEAQLEKSRLLSDRFSAERPKGSFSTLEIQRTEQGDSAMYLCAGSDHTDTQYFGPGTRLTVL.

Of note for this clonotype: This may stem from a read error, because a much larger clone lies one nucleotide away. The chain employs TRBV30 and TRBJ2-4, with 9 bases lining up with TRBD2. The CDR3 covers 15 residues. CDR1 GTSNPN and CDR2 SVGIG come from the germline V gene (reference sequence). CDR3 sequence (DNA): TGTGTCTGGAGTTTTGGCGGGGGGGCCTACGAATCTCAGTACTTC. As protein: CVWSFGGGAYESQYF.

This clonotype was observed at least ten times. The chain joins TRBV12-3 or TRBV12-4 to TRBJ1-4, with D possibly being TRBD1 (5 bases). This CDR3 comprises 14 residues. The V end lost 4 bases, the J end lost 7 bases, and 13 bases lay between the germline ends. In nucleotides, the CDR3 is TGTGCCAGCAGTTCCGGGGCCGGGGGTGAAAAACTGTTTTTT. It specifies CASSSGAGGEKLFF.

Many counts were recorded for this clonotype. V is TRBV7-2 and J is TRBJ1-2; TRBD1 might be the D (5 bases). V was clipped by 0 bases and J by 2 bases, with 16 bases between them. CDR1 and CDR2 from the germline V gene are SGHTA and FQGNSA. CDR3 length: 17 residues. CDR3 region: CASSLAWGGWENYGYTF. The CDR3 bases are TGTGCCAGCAGCTTAGCGTGGGGGGGGTGGGAGAACTATGGCTACACCTTC.

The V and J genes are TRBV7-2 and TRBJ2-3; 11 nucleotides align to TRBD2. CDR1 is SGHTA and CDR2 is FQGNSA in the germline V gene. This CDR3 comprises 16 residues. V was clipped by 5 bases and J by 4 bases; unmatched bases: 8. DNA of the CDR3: TGTGCCAGCAGCCCCATAGCGGGGGGGTACGCAGATACGCAGTATTTT. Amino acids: CASSPIAGGYADTQYF.

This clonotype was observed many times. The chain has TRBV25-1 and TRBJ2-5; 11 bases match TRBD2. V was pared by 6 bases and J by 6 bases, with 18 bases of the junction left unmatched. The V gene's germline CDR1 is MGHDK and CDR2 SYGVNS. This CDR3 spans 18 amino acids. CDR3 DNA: TGTGCCAGCAGGCAGACCGGGACTAGCGGAAGCCATCGGCAGACCCAGTACTTC. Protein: CASRQTGTSGSHRQTQYF.

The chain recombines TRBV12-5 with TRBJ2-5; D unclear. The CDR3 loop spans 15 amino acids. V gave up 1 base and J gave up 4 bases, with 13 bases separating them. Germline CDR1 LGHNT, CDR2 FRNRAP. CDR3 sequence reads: CASGLGSTWGETQYF. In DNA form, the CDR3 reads TGTGCTAGTGGTTTGGGATCTACCTGGGGAGAGACCCAGTACTTC. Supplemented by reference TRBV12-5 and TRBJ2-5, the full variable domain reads DARVTQTPRHKVTEMGQEVTMRCQPILGHNTVFWYRQTMMQGLELLAYFRNRAPLDDSGMPKDRFSAEMPDATLATLKIQPSEPRDSAVYFCASGLGSTWGETQYFGPGTRLLVL.

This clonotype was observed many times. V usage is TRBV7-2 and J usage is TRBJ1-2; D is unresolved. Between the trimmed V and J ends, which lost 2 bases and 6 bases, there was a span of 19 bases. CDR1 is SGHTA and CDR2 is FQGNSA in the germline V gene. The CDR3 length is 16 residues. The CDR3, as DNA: TGTGCCAGCAGCTTAAACCCGACGGGCCAGGCGGATGGCTACACCTTC. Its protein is CASSLNPTGQADGYTF.

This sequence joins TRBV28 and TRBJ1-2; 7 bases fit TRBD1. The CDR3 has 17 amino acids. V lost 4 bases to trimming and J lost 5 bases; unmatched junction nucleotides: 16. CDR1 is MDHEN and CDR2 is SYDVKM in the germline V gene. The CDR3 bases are TGTGCCAGCAGTTCCTCCGGGAGGGGGCCTCAAAAATATGGCTACACCTTC. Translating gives CASSSSGRGPQKYGYTF.

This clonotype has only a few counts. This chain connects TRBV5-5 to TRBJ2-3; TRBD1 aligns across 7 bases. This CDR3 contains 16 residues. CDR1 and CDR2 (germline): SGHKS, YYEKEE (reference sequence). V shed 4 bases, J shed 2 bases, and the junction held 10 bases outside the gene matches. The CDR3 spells CASSPGQELPTDTQYF. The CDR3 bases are TGTGCCAGCAGCCCTGGACAGGAGCTACCCACAGATACGCAGTATTTT. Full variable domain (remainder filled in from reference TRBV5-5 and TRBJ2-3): DAGVTQSPTHLIKTRGQQVTLRCSPISGHKSVSWYQQVLGQGPQFIFQYYEKEERGRGNFPDRFSARQFPNYSSELNVNALLLGDSALYLCASSPGQELPTDTQYFGPGTRLTVL.

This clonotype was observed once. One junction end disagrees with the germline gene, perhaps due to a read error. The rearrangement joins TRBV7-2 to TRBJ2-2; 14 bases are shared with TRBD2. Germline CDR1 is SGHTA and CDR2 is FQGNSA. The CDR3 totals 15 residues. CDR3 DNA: TGTGCCAGCAACCAGGGACTAGCGGGGGTCGGGGAGCGGTTTTTT. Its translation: CASNQGLAGVGERFF. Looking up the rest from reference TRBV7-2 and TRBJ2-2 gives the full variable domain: GAGVSQSPSNKVTEKGKDVELRCDPISGHTALYWYRQSLGQGLEFLIYFQGNSAPDKSGLPSDRFSAERTGGSVSTLTIQRTQQEDSAVYLCASNQGLAGVGERFFGEGSRLTVL.

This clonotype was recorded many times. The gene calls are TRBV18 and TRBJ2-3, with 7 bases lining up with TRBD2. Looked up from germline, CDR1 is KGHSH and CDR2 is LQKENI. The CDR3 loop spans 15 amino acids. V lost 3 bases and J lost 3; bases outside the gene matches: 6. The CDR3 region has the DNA TGTGCCAGCTCACCCCTACTAGCGCAAACAGATACGCAGTATTTT. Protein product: CASSPLLAQTDTQYF.

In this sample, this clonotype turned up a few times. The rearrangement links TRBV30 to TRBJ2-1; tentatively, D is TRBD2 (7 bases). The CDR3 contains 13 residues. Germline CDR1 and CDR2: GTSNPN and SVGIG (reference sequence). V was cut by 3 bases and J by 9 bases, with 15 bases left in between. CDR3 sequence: CAWRARGAFEQFF. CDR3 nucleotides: TGTGCCTGGAGGGCACGGGGGGCTTTTGAGCAGTTCTTC.

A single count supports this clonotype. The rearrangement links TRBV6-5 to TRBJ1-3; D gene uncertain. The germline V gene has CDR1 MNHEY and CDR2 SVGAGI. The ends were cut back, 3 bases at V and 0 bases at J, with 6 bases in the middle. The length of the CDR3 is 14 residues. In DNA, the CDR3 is TGTGCCAGCAGTTATGGACTCTCTGGAAACACCATATATTTT. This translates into CASSYGLSGNTIYF.